The rows below give T cell receptor beta chains drawn from one sample of a study of T cells in Graves' hyperthyroidism and ophthalmopathy. From the multiplex PCR reads, TCRdb called clonotypes with MiXCR, one entry per CDR3 protein. The sample holds around 340,000 distinct CDR3 sequences; 16% are singletons and the top ten take roughly a third. The sequenced sample was blood. The receptors were sampled from a man younger than 40 with Graves' hyperthyroidism. CDR3s include the opening cysteine and the closing phenylalanine or tryptophan. A D gene is named only where the DNA matches it firmly. Size values are once, few and many counts, or a class for expanded clones, and some rows have none.

clone size: many
V gene: TRBV11-2
J gene: TRBJ1-1
D gene: TRBD1
CDR3 DNA: TGTGCCAGCAGCTCCGGGACAGGCCGCCGGAACACTGAAGCTTTCTTT
CDR3 protein: CASSSGTGRRNTEAFF

clone size: .
V gene: TRBV20-1
J gene: TRBJ2-7
D gene: .
CDR3 DNA: TGCAGTGCGGGCCTTCAGGGACGGTACGAGCAGTACTTC
CDR3 protein: CSAGLQGRYEQYF

clone size: few
V gene: TRBV20-1
J gene: TRBJ1-6
D gene: .
CDR3 DNA: TGCAGTGCCCCCTCCAAGGTGACTTATAATTCACCCCTCCACTTT
CDR3 protein: CSAPSKVTYNSPLHF

clone size: .
V gene: TRBV5-6
J gene: TRBJ2-2
D gene: .
CDR3 DNA: TGTGCCAGCGAACGGCCAAACACCGGGGAGCTGTTTTTT
CDR3 protein: CASERPNTGELFF

clone size: .
V gene: TRBV18
J gene: TRBJ2-1
D gene: .
CDR3 DNA: TGTGCCAGCTCAGGGGGTAGGGCCTCCAATGAGCAGTTCTTC
CDR3 protein: CASSGGRASNEQFF

clone size: many
V gene: TRBV5-1
J gene: TRBJ1-5
D gene: .
CDR3 DNA: TGCGCCAGCAGCTTTCGGGGGGGCAATCAGCCCCAGCATTTT
CDR3 protein: CASSFRGGNQPQHF

clone size: many
V gene: TRBV11-2
J gene: TRBJ2-5
D gene: TRBD2
CDR3 DNA: TGTGCCAGCACTAAAGAGGGAGGGCAAGAGACCCAGTACTTC
CDR3 protein: CASTKEGGQETQYF

clone size: many
V gene: TRBV7-9
J gene: TRBJ2-7
D gene: .
CDR3 DNA: TGTGCCAGCAGCCGTCCTACTGGCTACGAGCAGTACTTC
CDR3 protein: CASSRPTGYEQYF

clone size: few
V gene: TRBV9
J gene: TRBJ1-3
D gene: .
CDR3 DNA: TGTGCCAGCAGCGTACTGGGGGTCTCTGGAAACACCATATATTTT
CDR3 protein: CASSVLGVSGNTIYF

clone size: many
V gene: TRBV20-1
J gene: TRBJ2-3
D gene: .
CDR3 DNA: TGCAGTGCTAGAGATTGGGACTTTCCGCAGTATTTT
CDR3 protein: CSARDWDFPQYF

clone size: many
V gene: TRBV7-2
J gene: TRBJ1-1
D gene: .
CDR3 DNA: TGTGCCAGCAGCTTCACGATGTCGTATGAAGCTTTCTTT
CDR3 protein: CASSFTMSYEAFF

clone size: .
V gene: TRBV27
J gene: TRBJ2-5
D gene: TRBD1
CDR3 DNA: TGTGCCACTGGGGGGGACAGGGGGCTAGCGGGGTTCCAAGAGACCCAGTACTTC
CDR3 protein: CATGGDRGLAGFQETQYF

clone size: many
V gene: TRBV6-6
J gene: TRBJ2-3
D gene: .
CDR3 DNA: TGTGCCAGCAGTTACATGGGGCGCGCCGCAGATACGCAGTATTTT
CDR3 protein: CASSYMGRAADTQYF

clone size: many
V gene: TRBV28
J gene: TRBJ2-7
D gene: .
CDR3 DNA: TGTGCCAGCAGTCCCCTCCAGCGGACCTACGAGCAGTACTTC
CDR3 protein: CASSPLQRTYEQYF

clone size: many
V gene: TRBV28
J gene: TRBJ1-1
D gene: .
CDR3 DNA: TGTGCCAGCAGTCCCCCGCGCAGCATGAACACTGAAGCTTTCTTT
CDR3 protein: CASSPPRSMNTEAFF

clone size: .
V gene: TRBV7-8
J gene: TRBJ1-5
D gene: .
CDR3 DNA: TGTGCCAGCAGCTTAGGACAGGAAAATCAGCCCCAGCATTTT
CDR3 protein: CASSLGQENQPQHF

clone size: .
V gene: TRBV5-1
J gene: TRBJ1-3
D gene: .
CDR3 DNA: TGCGCCAGCAGCTTGGGGGCTTTCTCTGGAAACACCATATATTTT
CDR3 protein: CASSLGAFSGNTIYF

clone size: many
V gene: TRBV11-1
J gene: TRBJ2-1
D gene: .
CDR3 DNA: TGTGCCAGCAGCTTAGTGCCGGCCAAGCAGTATGAGCAGTTCTTC
CDR3 protein: CASSLVPAKQYEQFF

clone size: many
V gene: TRBV6-1
J gene: TRBJ2-1
D gene: .
CDR3 DNA: TGTGCCAGCTATCGGAATACCAATGAGCAGTTCTTC
CDR3 protein: CASYRNTNEQFF

clone size: many
V gene: TRBV2
J gene: TRBJ2-7
D gene: TRBD1
CDR3 DNA: TGTGCCAGCGGTGGGACAGCCACTTACGAGCAGTACTTC
CDR3 protein: CASGGTATYEQYF

clone size: .
V gene: TRBV4-1
J gene: TRBJ1-5
D gene: .
CDR3 DNA: TGCGCCAGCAGAAAGAAGAAGGACAGAGATTTGATCAATCAGCCCCAGCATTTT
CDR3 protein: CASRKKKDRDLINQPQHF

clone size: .
V gene: TRBV19
J gene: TRBJ1-1
D gene: .
CDR3 DNA: TGTGCCGGTAGTCTGACGAGATCCACTGAAGCTTTCTTT
CDR3 protein: CAGSLTRSTEAFF

clone size: many
V gene: TRBV28
J gene: TRBJ2-1
D gene: .
CDR3 DNA: TGTGCCAGCAGTTTAGGTGGGAGCACCTACAATGAGCAGTTCTTC
CDR3 protein: CASSLGGSTYNEQFF

clone size: .
V gene: TRBV13
J gene: TRBJ2-7
D gene: TRBD1
CDR3 DNA: TGTGCCAGCAGCCATCGCAGCCTCCGGGACAGGGACTACGAGCAGTACTTC
CDR3 protein: CASSHRSLRDRDYEQYF

clone size: few
V gene: TRBV12-5
J gene: TRBJ2-1
D gene: .
CDR3 DNA: TGTGCTAGTGGTTTGTCGGGGGGCTTCTACAATGAGCAGTTCTTC
CDR3 protein: CASGLSGGFYNEQFF

clone size: many
V gene: TRBV5-1
J gene: TRBJ2-7
D gene: .
CDR3 DNA: TGCGCCAGCAGCTTGGATGGTACCGACGGCGAGCAGTACTTC
CDR3 protein: CASSLDGTDGEQYF

clone size: .
V gene: TRBV15
J gene: TRBJ1-5
D gene: .
CDR3 DNA: TGTGCCACCAGCAGAGGGGGCGCGGGCAATCAGCCCCAGCATTTT
CDR3 protein: CATSRGGAGNQPQHF

clone size: many
V gene: TRBV2
J gene: TRBJ1-5
D gene: .
CDR3 DNA: TGTGCCAGCAGTGATGTCCTAGGCAATCAGCCCCAGCATTTT
CDR3 protein: CASSDVLGNQPQHF

clone size: many
V gene: TRBV5-1
J gene: TRBJ2-2
D gene: .
CDR3 DNA: TGCGCCAGCAGCTTGGCCAGGACCGACACCGGGGAGCTGTTTTTT
CDR3 protein: CASSLARTDTGELFF